The rows below give T cell receptor beta chains drawn from one sample of a study of OX40 agonist ivuxolimab in advanced cancers. Sequenced by immunoSEQ multiplex PCR; TCRdb stores in-frame clones only, minus some. Here the sample spans 100,000 or so clones, approximately 84% being singletons. The sample consisted of CD4+ or CD8+ T cells sorted from blood, taken in a trial of the OX40 agonist ivuxolimab. These receptors were obtained from an adult with an advanced solid tumor such as melanoma, head and neck, liver or kidney cancer. The CDR3 runs from the conserved cysteine through the conserved F or W. D genes are given only for firm matches. Size is stated for part of the rows, as once, few or many counts, or as a class when the clone is expanded.

J,size,V,D,DNA,CDR3
TRBJ2-3,-,TRBV5-4,-,TGTGCCACCAGTGCGGACTTACGACGCACAGATACGCAGTATTTT,CATSADLRRTDTQYF
TRBJ1-1,-,TRBV23-1,-,TGCGCCAGCAGTCAACCCCCAGGGCAGGGACATTTGAACACTGAAGCTTTCTTT,CASSQPPGQGHLNTEAFF
TRBJ1-2,-,TRBV28,-,TGTGCCAGCAGTAGGGCAGGGGTCTATGGCTACACCTTC,CASSRAGVYGYTF
TRBJ2-5,-,TRBV13,TRBD2,TGTGCCAGCAGCTACAAAGGACTAGCGGGAGAGGCCCGGTTAAGTTGGGAGACCCAGTACTTC,CASSYKGLAGEARLSWETQYF
TRBJ2-5,-,TRBV7-2,-,TGTGCCAGCAGCCCCTCGGGGTCGGGAGAGACCCAGTACTTC,CASSPSGSGETQYF
TRBJ1-2,-,TRBV27,-,TGTGCCAGCAGGGGGGGTCTACAGGGTAACTATGGCTACACCTTC,CASRGGLQGNYGYTF
TRBJ1-3,-,TRBV29-1,-,TGCAGCGTTGATTTCGGGTACGGAAACACCATATATTTT,CSVDFGYGNTIYF
TRBJ2-7,-,TRBV28,TRBD2,TGTGCCAGCAGTTCTGGGGGAGCGGGGCTATACGAGCAGTACTTC,CASSSGGAGLYEQYF
TRBJ2-3,-,TRBV11-2,-,TGTGCCAGCAGTCAAGGACTTCCGGGACAAAGAATAACAGATACGCAGTATTTT,CASSQGLPGQRITDTQYF
TRBJ2-2,-,TRBV6-1,-,TGTGCCAGCCATAAGGTTGAGGGCGGGGAGCTGTTTTTT,CASHKVEGGELFF
TRBJ2-3,few,TRBV27,TRBD2,TGTGCCAGCAGTCCCGGGAGGTTGCCAGATACGCAGTATTTT,CASSPGRLPDTQYF
TRBJ1-4,once,TRBV27,TRBD1,TGTGCCAGCAAAAGGGGGCAGAATGAAAAACTGTTTTTT,CASKRGQNEKLFF
TRBJ2-3,-,TRBV5-1,-,TGCGCCAGCAGCTTGGGGCCCAGCGGGACAGATACGCAGTATTTT,CASSLGPSGTDTQYF
TRBJ1-1,few,TRBV5-1,TRBD1,TGCGCCAGCAGCTTCGCCGGGACAGGCACTGAAGCTTTCTTT,CASSFAGTGTEAFF
TRBJ1-4,-,TRBV9,-,TGTGCCAGCAGCGGGCTCCCGGGGACTAATGAAAAACTGTTTTTT,CASSGLPGTNEKLFF
TRBJ1-6,few,TRBV6-5,-,TGTGCCAGCTGGGGGGGCAGGGATAATTCACCCCTCCACTTT,CASWGGRDNSPLHF
TRBJ2-7,few,TRBV5-1,-,TGCGCCAGCAGCTTGGCTCAGGACCCCTACGAGCAGTACTTC,CASSLAQDPYEQYF
TRBJ2-1,-,TRBV7-3,-,TGTGCCAGCAGCCCGGGACATAACAATGAGCAGTTCTTC,CASSPGHNNEQFF